The present T cell receptor beta chain was sequenced within a study of T cells after posttransplantation cyclophosphamide. Notes on the study in general: Later blood repertoires were often dominated by clones from the donor CD8+ memory compartment. TRB clonality was highly associated with recipient CMV seropositivity and reactivation.

In this sample, this clone turned up once. Its target is not known. The data were produced by immunoSEQ multiplex PCR, yet TCRdb's version contains in-frame clones alone and is incomplete. The table shows more than 20,000 clones, with around 73% occurring only once. The V and J ends lost 5 bases and 3 bases respectively, with 8 bases between them. The CDR3 length is 12 residues. The germline V gene has CDR1 MNHEY and CDR2 SVGAGI. This clonotype was sampled from a woman aged 60-75 years in good health, CMV-negative, and a related stem cell transplant donor. V usage is TRBV6-5 and J usage is TRBJ2-7, with unresolved D. Sequencing was performed on memory CD4+ T cells sorted from PBMCs. The chain's CDR3 is CASSQQYYEQYF. Here the CDR3 DNA reads TGTGCCAGCAGTCAACAGTACTACGAGCAGTACTTC.